This passage covers 21 T cell receptor beta chains from one sample sequenced in a study of blood T cell repertoires in COVID-19. Clones were read by immunoSEQ multiplex PCR, and TCRdb kept only the in-frame ones, dropping some. Of 300,000 or so clones listed, 80% to 90% are singletons. The sequenced sample consisted of peripheral blood. The receptors stem from a man between 50 and 59 years old with active or convalescent COVID-19.

V and J are TRBV7-9 and TRBJ1-2, with a possible D match to TRBD1 (6 bases). Germline lookup yields CDR1 SEHNR and CDR2 FQNEAQ (reference sequence). V was cut by 1 base and J by 8 bases, with 11 bases left in between. This CDR3 is built from 13 residues. CDR3 bases: TGTGCCAGCAGCTTAGAGGCAGGGGTAGGCTACACCTTC. It is translated as CASSLEAGVGYTF.

This chain uses TRBV28 with TRBJ2-3; 14 bases agree with TRBD2. Germline CDR1 and CDR2: MDHEN and SYDVKM. Trimming at V came to 5 bases and at J to 4 bases, leaving 14 bases not matched to a gene. The CDR3 length is 19 residues. The CDR3 DNA reads as TGTGCCAGCAGTCTTACTCCGGGACTAGCGGGAGATCGCGCAGATACGCAGTATTTT. This codes for CASSLTPGLAGDRADTQYF.

The J gene is TRBJ2-7, the V gene TRBV4-1; D is possibly TRBD2 (5 bases). This CDR3 has 12 amino acids. Germline-derived CDR1 and CDR2 are MGHRA and YSYEKL. Trimming stripped 4 bases from V and 3 bases from J, with 7 bases between. The CDR3 is CASSPSSYEQYF. The DNA for the CDR3 is TGCGCCAGCAGCCCTAGCAGCTACGAGCAGTACTTC.

This chain uses TRBV7-6 with TRBJ1-4; the D gene is possibly TRBD1 (6 bases). The CDR3 loop spans 15 amino acids. The V gene's germline CDR1 is SGHVS and CDR2 FNYEAQ. V shed 5 bases and J shed 4 bases, with 14 bases lying between them. In DNA form, the CDR3 reads TGTGCCAGCAGCCGGAAAGGACAGATTAATGAAAAACTGTTTTTT. It specifies CASSRKGQINEKLFF.

The J gene is TRBJ2-7, the V gene TRBV18; TRBD1 is a possible D gene (6 bases). The CDR3 contains 14 residues. Per germline, CDR1 KGHSH and CDR2 LQKENI. The ends were cut back, 4 bases at V and 2 bases at J, with 12 bases in the middle. DNA of the CDR3: TGTGCCAGCTCACTGGACAGCACAACCTACGAGCAGTACTTC. Translation: CASSLDSTTYEQYF.

This clone appeared once. The chain carries TRBV2 and TRBJ2-7; D is ambiguous. Germline CDR1 is SNHLY and CDR2 is FYNNEI. Trimming removed 8 bases from V and 4 bases from J, with 6 bases in between. CDR3 length: 10 residues. In DNA form, the CDR3 reads TGTGCCAGCCCCTTTTACGAGCAGTACTTC. It encodes CASPFYEQYF.

V and J are TRBV5-4 and TRBJ2-2; 8 positions match TRBD1. This CDR3 comprises 16 residues. The V and J ends lost 2 bases and 4 bases, in that order; junction bases with no gene match: 7. Germline V lookup: CDR1 SGHNT, CDR2 YYREEE (reference sequence). The CDR3 is CASSFAQGAVTGELFF. CDR3 nucleotide sequence: TGTGCCAGCAGCTTCGCCCAGGGGGCGGTCACCGGGGAGCTGTTTTTT. Variable domain in full (rest from reference TRBV5-4 and TRBJ2-2): ETGVTQSPTHLIKTRGQQVTLRCSSQSGHNTVSWYQQALGQGPQFIFQYYREEENGRGNFPPRFSGLQFPNYSSELNVNALELDDSALYLCASSFAQGAVTGELFFGEGSRLTVL.

Comments on this clone: One junction end disagrees with the germline gene, perhaps due to a read error. The DNA of the CDR3 is TGTGCCTGGAGTGGCTGGAATTTACAGGGTCTCTTT. Protein sequence: CAWSGWNLQGLF. V usage is TRBV30 and J usage is TRBJ1-1, with D perhaps TRBD1 (6 bases). This CDR3 spans 12 amino acids. CDR1 GTSNPN and CDR2 SVGIG come from the germline V gene (reference sequence).

In its sample, this clone was seen a few times. The chain combines TRBV14 with TRBJ1-5; tentatively, D is TRBD1 (6 bases). Germline CDR1 SGHDN, CDR2 FVKESK. V was clipped by 4 bases and J by 6 bases, with 10 bases between them. The CDR3 sequence is 13 residues long. The chain's CDR3 is CASSLTGSQPQHF. The CDR3 DNA follows: TGTGCCAGCAGCCTTACAGGGTCTCAGCCCCAGCATTTT.

To note about this clone: This same CDR3 is encoded by further DNA sequences in the sample. The gene calls are TRBV2 and TRBJ2-5; D unclear. The ends were cut back, 8 bases at V and 2 bases at J, with 9 bases in the middle. The CDR3 loop spans 12 amino acids. CDR1 and CDR2 from the germline V gene are SNHLY and FYNNEI. DNA for the CDR3: TGTGCCAGCGGAACAGATCAAGAGACCCAGTACTTC. Translating it yields CASGTDQETQYF.

The gene calls are TRBV5-1 and TRBJ1-2; D is unresolved. Germline CDR1 and CDR2: SGHRS and YFSETQ. V lost 0 bases and J lost 6, with 12 bases in between. The CDR3 spans 14 residues. This chain's CDR3 is CASSLEQPKHGYTF. The CDR3 DNA reads as TGCGCCAGCAGCTTGGAACAGCCAAAGCATGGCTACACCTTC. The full variable domain, completed using reference TRBV5-1 and TRBJ1-2, is KAGVTQTPRYLIKTRGQQVTLSCSPISGHRSVSWYQQTPGQGLQFLFEYFSETQRNKGNFPGRFSGRQFSNSRSEMNVSTLELGDSALYLCASSLEQPKHGYTFGSGTRLTVV.

This clone was counted a few times. The V gene is TRBV19, the J gene TRBJ1-5, with no clear D. Germline V CDR1 and CDR2: LNHDA, SQIVND (reference sequence). This CDR3 region has 14 residues. Trimming took 8 bases from V and 9 from J, leaving 20 bases between them. The CDR3 nucleotides read TGTGCCAGTGGGTCCACGGCAGTACTAAGGCCCCAGCATTTT. The encoded protein is CASGSTAVLRPQHF.

The gene calls are TRBV7-2 and TRBJ2-7, with D tentatively TRBD1 (5 bases). Trimming took off 5 bases at V and 7 bases at J, with 21 bases between the two ends. This CDR3 spans 15 amino acids. CDR1 and CDR2 (germline): SGHTA, FQGNSA. CDR3 DNA: TGTGCCAGCAGCCCCAAGGATGGGGCCCTCAGAGAGCAGTACTTC. Protein: CASSPKDGALREQYF.

V usage is TRBV21-1 and J usage is TRBJ2-7; TRBD1, the table's D call, was not compared with the DNA. TRBV21-1 is a pseudogene segment. This CDR3 spans 15 amino acids. The CDR3 here is CASRQTGAQTYEQYF. Written as DNA, the CDR3 is TGTGCCAGCAGGCAGACAGGGGCCCAAACCTACGAGCAGTACTTC.

The chain uses TRBV9 and TRBJ2-1; the match to TRBD2 covers 9 bases. Germline CDR1 is SGDLS and CDR2 is YYNGEE. V lost 0 bases, J lost 12 bases, and 7 bases stayed unmatched. The CDR3 is 14 residues long. Written as DNA, the CDR3 is TGTGCCAGCAGCGTAGGGTTGCGCGGGGGGGTGCAGTTCTTC. This codes for CASSVGLRGGVQFF.

The chain is built from TRBV30 and TRBJ1-4; D is unresolved. Trimming took 1 base from V and 0 from J, leaving 12 bases between them. From germline, CDR1 is GTSNPN and CDR2 SVGIG (reference sequence). The CDR3 consists of 16 residues. The CDR3 loop is CAWSGKLAPTNEKLFF. DNA of the CDR3: TGTGCCTGGAGTGGAAAATTGGCCCCAACTAATGAAAAACTGTTTTTT.

The rearrangement uses TRBV23-1 and TRBJ1-1, with unresolved D. TRBV23-1 is known as an ORF, though its function is uncertain. This CDR3 spans 19 amino acids. Trimming pared 2 bases from V and 0 bases from J, leaving 22 bases between. The CDR3 bases are TGCGCCAGCAGTCAAATCGGAGTTCAATTTCCGTGCATGAACACTGAAGCTTTCTTT. Its protein is CASSQIGVQFPCMNTEAFF.

This clone was recorded a few times. The gene calls are TRBV12-3 or TRBV12-4 and TRBJ1-6, with D possibly being TRBD1 (5 bases). The V and J ends lost 3 bases and 14 bases respectively, with 11 bases between them. The CDR3 is made up of 12 amino acids. The CDR3: CASSFPGLSLHF. CDR3 in DNA: TGTGCCAGCAGTTTCCCAGGGTTATCCCTCCACTTT.

The chain couples TRBV23-1 to TRBJ2-7; D remains unclear. TRBV23-1 qualifies as an ORF whose function is uncertain. V lost 0 bases, J lost 6 bases, and 6 bases lay in between. The CDR3 runs 12 residues. This CDR3 is CASSQSIGEQYF. In DNA form, the CDR3 reads TGCGCCAGCAGTCAATCGATCGGCGAGCAGTACTTC.

CDR3 nucleotide sequence: TGTGCCAGCAGGATCAGTAGTGGTGGAGCTAACTATGGCTACACCTTC. Its translation is CASRISSGGANYGYTF. The chain links TRBV2 to TRBJ1-2, with D hard to call. The length of the CDR3 is 16 residues. Germline CDR1 and CDR2: SNHLY and FYNNEI. The germline V and J ends were trimmed by 6 bases and 0 bases, with 17 bases remaining between them.

The CDR3 spells CASSSKPTGRTEAFF. The CDR3 coding sequence is TGTGCCAGCAGTTCCAAACCGACAGGACGTACTGAAGCTTTCTTT. This sequence joins TRBV6-5 and TRBJ1-1; D is perhaps TRBD1 (6 bases). Germline loops: CDR1 MNHEY, CDR2 SVGAGI. With 4 bases removed from V and 5 bases from J, the gap between germline ends came to 17 bases. This CDR3 contains 15 residues.